This TCR beta chain derives from a study of OX40 agonist ivuxolimab in advanced cancers. The wider study: The study gave patients intravenous ivuxolimab at 0.01 to 10 mg/kg every 2 weeks. The study reported partial responses in three patients: one hepatocellular carcinoma, two cutaneous melanoma.

Sequencing was performed with immunoSEQ multiplex PCR; in TCRdb, only in-frame clones are kept and a portion is missing. The sample yields around 69,000 clones, around 88% seen once. In germline, CDR1 is SGHKS, CDR2 YYEKEE (reference sequence). The CDR3 is made up of 12 amino acids. V was clipped by 2 bases and J by 6 bases; unmatched bases: 1. The TCR was taken from an adult with an advanced solid tumor such as melanoma, head and neck, liver or kidney cancer. The rearrangement joins TRBV5-5 to TRBJ1-2; 7 bases match TRBD1. Specimen: CD4+ or CD8+ T cells sorted from blood, collected in a trial of the OX40 agonist ivuxolimab. The CDR3 sequence is CASSFGQDGYTF. The CDR3 bases are TGTGCCAGCAGCTTTGGACAGGATGGCTACACCTTC.